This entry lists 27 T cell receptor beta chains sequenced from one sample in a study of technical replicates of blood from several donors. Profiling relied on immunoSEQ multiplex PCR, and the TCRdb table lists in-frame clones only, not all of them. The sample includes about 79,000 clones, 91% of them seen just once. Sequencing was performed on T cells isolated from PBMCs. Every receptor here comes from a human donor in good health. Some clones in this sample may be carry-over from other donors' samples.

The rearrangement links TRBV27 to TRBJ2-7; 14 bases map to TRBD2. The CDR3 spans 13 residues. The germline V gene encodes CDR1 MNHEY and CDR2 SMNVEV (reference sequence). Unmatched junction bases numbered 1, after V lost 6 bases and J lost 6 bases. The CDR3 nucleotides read TGTGCCAGCAGAGGACTAGCGGGAGGCGAGCAGTACTTC. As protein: CASRGLAGGEQYF.

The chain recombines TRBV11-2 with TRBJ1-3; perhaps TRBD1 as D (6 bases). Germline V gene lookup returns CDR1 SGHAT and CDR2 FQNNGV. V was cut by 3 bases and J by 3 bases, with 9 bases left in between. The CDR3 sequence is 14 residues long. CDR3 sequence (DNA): TGTGCCAGCAGCTTCATAGGGGGTGGAAACACCATATATTTT. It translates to CASSFIGGGNTIYF.

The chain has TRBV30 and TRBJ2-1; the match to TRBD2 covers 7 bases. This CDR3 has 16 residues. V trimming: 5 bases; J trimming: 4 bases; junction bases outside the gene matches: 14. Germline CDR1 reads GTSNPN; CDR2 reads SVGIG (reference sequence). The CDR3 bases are TGTGCCTGGGAAGGGATTGAAGCGGGGATTTACAATGAGCAGTTCTTC. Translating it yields CAWEGIEAGIYNEQFF. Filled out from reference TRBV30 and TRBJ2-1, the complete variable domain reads SQTIHQWPATLVQPVGSPLSLECTVEGTSNPNLYWYRQAAGRGLQLLFYSVGIGQISSEVPQNLSASRPQDRQFILSSKKLLLSDSGFYLCAWEGIEAGIYNEQFFGPGTRLTVL.

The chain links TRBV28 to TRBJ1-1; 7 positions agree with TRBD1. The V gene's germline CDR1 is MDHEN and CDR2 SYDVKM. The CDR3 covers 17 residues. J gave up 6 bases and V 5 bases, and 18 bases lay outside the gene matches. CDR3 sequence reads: CASSPMTGFYLDAEAFF. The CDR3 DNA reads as TGTGCCAGCAGTCCCATGACAGGGTTTTATTTGGACGCTGAAGCTTTCTTT.

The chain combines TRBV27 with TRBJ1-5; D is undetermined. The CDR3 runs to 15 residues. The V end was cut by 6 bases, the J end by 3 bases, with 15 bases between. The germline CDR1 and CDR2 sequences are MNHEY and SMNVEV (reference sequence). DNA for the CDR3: TGTGCCAGCAGAGTCAGCGAATCCTACAATCAGCCCCAGCATTTT. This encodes CASRVSESYNQPQHF.

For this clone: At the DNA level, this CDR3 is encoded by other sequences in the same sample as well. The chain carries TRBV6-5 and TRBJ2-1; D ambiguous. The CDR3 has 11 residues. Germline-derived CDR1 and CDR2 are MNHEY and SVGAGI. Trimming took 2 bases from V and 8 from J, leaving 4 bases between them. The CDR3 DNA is TGTGCCAGCAGTTACGCGGATGAGCAGTTCTTC. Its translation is CASSYADEQFF.

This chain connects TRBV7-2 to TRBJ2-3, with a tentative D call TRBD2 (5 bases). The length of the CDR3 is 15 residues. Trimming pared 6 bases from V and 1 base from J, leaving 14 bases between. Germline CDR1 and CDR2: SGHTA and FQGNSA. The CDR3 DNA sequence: TGTGCCAGCAGTATTCAAGGGAGAGGCACAGATACGCAGTATTTT. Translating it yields CASSIQGRGTDTQYF.

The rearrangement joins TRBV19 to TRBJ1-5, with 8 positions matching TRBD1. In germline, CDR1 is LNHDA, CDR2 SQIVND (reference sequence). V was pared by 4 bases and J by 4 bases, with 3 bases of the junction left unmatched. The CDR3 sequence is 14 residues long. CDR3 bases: TGTGCCAGTAGTAGCAGGGGGCGAAATCAGCCCCAGCATTTT. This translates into CASSSRGRNQPQHF.

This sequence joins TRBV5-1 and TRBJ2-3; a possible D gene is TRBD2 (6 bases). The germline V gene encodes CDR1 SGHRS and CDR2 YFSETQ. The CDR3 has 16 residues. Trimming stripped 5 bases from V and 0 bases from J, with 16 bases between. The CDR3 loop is CASSLAPSASTDTQYF. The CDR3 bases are TGCGCCAGCAGTTTAGCGCCTAGCGCTAGCACAGATACGCAGTATTTT. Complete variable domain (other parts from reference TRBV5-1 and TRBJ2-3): KAGVTQTPRYLIKTRGQQVTLSCSPISGHRSVSWYQQTPGQGLQFLFEYFSETQRNKGNFPGRFSGRQFSNSRSEMNVSTLELGDSALYLCASSLAPSASTDTQYFGPGTRLTVL.

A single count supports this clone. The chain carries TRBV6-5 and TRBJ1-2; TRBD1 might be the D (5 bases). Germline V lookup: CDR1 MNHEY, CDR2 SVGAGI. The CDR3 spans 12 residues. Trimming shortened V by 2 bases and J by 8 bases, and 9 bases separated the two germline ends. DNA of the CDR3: TGTGCCAGCAGTTACGCGGGGACCGGCTACACCTTC. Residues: CASSYAGTGYTF.

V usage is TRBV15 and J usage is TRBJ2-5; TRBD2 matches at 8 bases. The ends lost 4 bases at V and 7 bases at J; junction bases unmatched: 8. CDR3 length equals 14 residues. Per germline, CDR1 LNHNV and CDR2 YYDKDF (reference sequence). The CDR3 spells CATSTSGPPLTQYF. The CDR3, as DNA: TGTGCCACCAGCACTAGCGGGCCCCCCCTGACCCAGTACTTC.

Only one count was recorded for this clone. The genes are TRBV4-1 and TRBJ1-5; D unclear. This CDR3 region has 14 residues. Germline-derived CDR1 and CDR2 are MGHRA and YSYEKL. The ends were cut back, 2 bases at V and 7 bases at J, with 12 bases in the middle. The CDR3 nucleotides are TGCGCCAGCAGCCAACCGGTGAGGCGGCAGCCCCAGCATTTT. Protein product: CASSQPVRRQPQHF.

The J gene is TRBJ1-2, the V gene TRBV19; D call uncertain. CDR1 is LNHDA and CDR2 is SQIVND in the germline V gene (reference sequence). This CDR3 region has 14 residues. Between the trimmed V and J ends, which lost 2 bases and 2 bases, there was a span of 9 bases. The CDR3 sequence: CASSIQAENYGYTF. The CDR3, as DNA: TGTGCCAGTAGTATACAGGCTGAGAACTATGGCTACACCTTC.

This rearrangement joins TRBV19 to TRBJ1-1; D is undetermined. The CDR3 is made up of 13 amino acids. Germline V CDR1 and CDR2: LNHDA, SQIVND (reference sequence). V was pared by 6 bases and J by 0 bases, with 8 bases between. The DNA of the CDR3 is TGTGCCAGTAGCCCTATCATGAACACTGAAGCTTTCTTT. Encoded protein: CASSPIMNTEAFF.

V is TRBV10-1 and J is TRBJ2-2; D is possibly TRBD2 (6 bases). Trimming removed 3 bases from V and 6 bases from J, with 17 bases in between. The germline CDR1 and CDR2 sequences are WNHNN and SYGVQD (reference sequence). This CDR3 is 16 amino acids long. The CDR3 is CASSDRFKTRPGELFF. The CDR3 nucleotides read TGCGCCAGCAGTGATAGATTCAAGACTAGGCCCGGGGAGCTGTTTTTT.

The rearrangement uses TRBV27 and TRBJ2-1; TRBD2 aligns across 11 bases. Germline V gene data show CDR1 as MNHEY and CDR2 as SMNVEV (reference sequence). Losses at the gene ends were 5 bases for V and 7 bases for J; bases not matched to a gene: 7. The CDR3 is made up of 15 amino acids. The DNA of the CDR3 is TGTGCCAGCAGTAAAACGGGACTAGCGGCTAATGAGCAGTTCTTC. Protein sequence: CASSKTGLAANEQFF.

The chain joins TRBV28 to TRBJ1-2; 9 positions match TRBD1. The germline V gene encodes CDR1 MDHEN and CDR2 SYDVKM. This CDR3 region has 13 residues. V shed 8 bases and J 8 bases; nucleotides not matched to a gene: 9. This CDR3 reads CASLGGQGGGYTF. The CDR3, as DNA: TGTGCCAGCCTTGGGGGACAGGGAGGCGGCTACACCTTC.

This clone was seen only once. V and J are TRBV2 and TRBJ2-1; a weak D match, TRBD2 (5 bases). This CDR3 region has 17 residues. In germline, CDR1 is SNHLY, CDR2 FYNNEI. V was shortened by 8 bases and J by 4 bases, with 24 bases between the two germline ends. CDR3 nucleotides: TGTGCCAGCCAAGACTACCCCGGCTCGGACTCATACAATGAGCAGTTCTTC. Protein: CASQDYPGSDSYNEQFF. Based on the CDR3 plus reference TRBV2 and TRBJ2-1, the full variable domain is EPEVTQTPSHQVTQMGQEVILRCVPISNHLYFYWYRQILGQKVEFLVSFYNNEISEKSEIFDDQFSVERPDGSNFTLKIRSTKLEDSAMYFCASQDYPGSDSYNEQFFGPGTRLTVL.

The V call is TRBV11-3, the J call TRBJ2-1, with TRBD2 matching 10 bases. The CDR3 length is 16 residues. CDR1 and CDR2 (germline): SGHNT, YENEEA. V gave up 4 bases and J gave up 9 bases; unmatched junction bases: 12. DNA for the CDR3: TGTGCCAGCAGCTCCCGGGCTAGCGGGAGTGTACCTGAGCAGTTCTTC. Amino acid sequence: CASSSRASGSVPEQFF.

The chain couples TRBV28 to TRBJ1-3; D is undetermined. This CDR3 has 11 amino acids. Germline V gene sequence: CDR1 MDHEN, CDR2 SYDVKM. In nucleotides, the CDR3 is TGTGCTAGTAACTCTGGAAACACCATATATTTT. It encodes CASNSGNTIYF. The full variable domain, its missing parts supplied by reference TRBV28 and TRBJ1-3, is DVKVTQSSRYLVKRTGEKVFLECVQDMDHENMFWYRQDPGLGLRLIYFSYDVKMKEKGDIPEGYSVSREKKERFSLILESASTNQTSMYLCASNSGNTIYFGEGSWLTVV.

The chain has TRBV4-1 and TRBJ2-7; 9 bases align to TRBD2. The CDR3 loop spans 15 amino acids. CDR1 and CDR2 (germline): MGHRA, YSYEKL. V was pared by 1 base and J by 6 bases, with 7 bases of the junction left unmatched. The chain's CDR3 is CASSQVRLAGLEQYF. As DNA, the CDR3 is TGCGCCAGCAGCCAAGTTAGGCTAGCGGGACTCGAGCAGTACTTC.

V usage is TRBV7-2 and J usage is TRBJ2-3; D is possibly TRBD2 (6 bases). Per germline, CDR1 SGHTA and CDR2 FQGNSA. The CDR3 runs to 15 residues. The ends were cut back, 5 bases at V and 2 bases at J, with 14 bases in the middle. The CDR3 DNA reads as TGTGCCAGCAGCAAAACGGAGGGCGTCACAGATACGCAGTATTTT. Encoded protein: CASSKTEGVTDTQYF. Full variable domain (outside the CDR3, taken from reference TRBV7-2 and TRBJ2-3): GAGVSQSPSNKVTEKGKDVELRCDPISGHTALYWYRQSLGQGLEFLIYFQGNSAPDKSGLPSDRFSAERTGGSVSTLTIQRTQQEDSAVYLCASSKTEGVTDTQYFGPGTRLTVL.

CDR3 sequence: CASSISLGGVPRTDTQYF. The CDR3 DNA reads TGTGCCAGCAGTATTTCTTTAGGGGGAGTACCGCGAACAGATACGCAGTATTTT. The rearrangement joins TRBV27 to TRBJ2-3, with D perhaps TRBD1 (6 bases). CDR3 size: 18 residues. CDR1 and CDR2 from the germline V gene are MNHEY and SMNVEV (reference sequence). V shed 5 bases and J shed 3 bases, with 24 bases lying between them.

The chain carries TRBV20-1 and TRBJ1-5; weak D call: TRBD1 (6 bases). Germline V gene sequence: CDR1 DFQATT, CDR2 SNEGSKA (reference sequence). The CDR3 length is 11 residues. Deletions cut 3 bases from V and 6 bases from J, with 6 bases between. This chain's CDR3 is CSASRGQPQHF. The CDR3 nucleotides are TGCAGTGCTAGCAGGGGTCAGCCCCAGCATTTT.

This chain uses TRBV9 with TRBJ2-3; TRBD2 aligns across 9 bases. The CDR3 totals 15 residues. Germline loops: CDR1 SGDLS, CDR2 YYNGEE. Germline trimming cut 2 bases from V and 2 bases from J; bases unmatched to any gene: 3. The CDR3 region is CASSVSGRLTDTQYF. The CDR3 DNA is TGTGCCAGCAGCGTCAGCGGGAGGCTCACAGATACGCAGTATTTT.

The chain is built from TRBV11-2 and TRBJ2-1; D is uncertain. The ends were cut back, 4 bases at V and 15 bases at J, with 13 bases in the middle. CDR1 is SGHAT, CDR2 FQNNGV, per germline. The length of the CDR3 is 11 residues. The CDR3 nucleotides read TGTGCCAGCAGCTCCTCACGGTCCCCGTTCTTC. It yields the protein CASSSSRSPFF.

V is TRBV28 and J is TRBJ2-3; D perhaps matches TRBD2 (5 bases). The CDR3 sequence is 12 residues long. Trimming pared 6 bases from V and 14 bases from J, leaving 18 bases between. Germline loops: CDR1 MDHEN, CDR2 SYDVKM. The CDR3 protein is CASRGSGIPLYF. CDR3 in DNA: TGTGCCAGCAGAGGATCCGGGATTCCCTTGTATTTT.